This TCR beta chain stems from a study of cytomegalovirus exposure and HLA in healthy donors. Across the whole study: The 110 or so validation repertoires were produced on the same platform as the 500 to 800 repertoires of the first cohort. This was reported in a later analysis.

Deletions cut 2 bases from V and 2 bases from J, with 10 bases between. The germline CDR1 and CDR2 sequences are KGHSH and LQKENI. This CDR3 has 14 amino acids. To note about this clone: The antigen is undetermined.

Study-wide points: The majority of TCR sequences were rare, yet some public TCRs appeared in many donors. The authors listed around 150 TCR beta chains as cytomegalovirus-associated.

The assay was immunoSEQ multiplex PCR, and TCRdb's table has in-frame clones only and misses some. The sample has fewer than 200,000 clones; approximately 81% are singletons. The receptor's source is a man between 18 and 29 years old in good health and CMV-seropositive. The chain carries TRBV18 and TRBJ2-7, with D possibly being TRBD1 (6 bases). Source material: PBMCs. CDR3 residues: CASSPDDRTYEQYF. CDR3 sequence (DNA): TGTGCCAGCTCACCAGACGACAGGACCTACGAGCAGTACTTC.